This is a list of T cell receptor beta chains from one sample in a study of blood T cell repertoires in COVID-19. Measured with immunoSEQ multiplex PCR; TCRdb has only the in-frame clones, and not every one. The sample has some 200,000 clones, 80% to 85% seen once. The specimen was peripheral blood. The receptors were sampled from a human donor with acute or convalescent COVID-19. The donor label of this sample is uncertain. Both conserved end residues are part of each CDR3. Fields, in order: D gene, clone size, J gene, V gene, CDR3 protein, CDR3 DNA. The D gene is left open where the match is weak. Clone size appears in some rows only: once, few, many, or a class for an expanded clone.

d_call: TRBD1; clone_size: -; j_call: TRBJ1-1; v_call: TRBV6-1; cdr3_aa: CASSDSVTGATMNTEAFF; cdr3_nt: TGTGCCAGCAGTGATTCGGTGACAGGGGCAACTATGAACACTGAAGCTTTCTTT
d_call: -; clone_size: -; j_call: TRBJ1-2; v_call: TRBV5-4; cdr3_aa: CASSLDPQGGYGYTF; cdr3_nt: TGTGCCAGCAGCTTGGATCCCCAGGGCGGCTATGGCTACACCTTC
d_call: TRBD2; clone_size: -; j_call: TRBJ2-2; v_call: TRBV7-6; cdr3_aa: CASSLALAANTGELFF; cdr3_nt: TGTGCCAGCAGCTTAGCGCTAGCGGCGAACACCGGGGAGCTGTTTTTT
d_call: TRBD2; clone_size: -; j_call: TRBJ2-3; v_call: TRBV9; cdr3_aa: CASSVGLSGGPSKDTQYF; cdr3_nt: TGTGCCAGCAGCGTAGGTCTTAGCGGGGGGCCCTCAAAAGATACGCAGTATTTT
d_call: -; clone_size: -; j_call: TRBJ2-7; v_call: TRBV19; cdr3_aa: CASSMLRGDRMGEQYF; cdr3_nt: TGTGCCAGTAGTATGTTGCGGGGGGACAGAATGGGCGAGCAGTACTTC
d_call: TRBD1; clone_size: -; j_call: TRBJ2-5; v_call: TRBV29-1; cdr3_aa: CSVSDRGGKETQYF; cdr3_nt: TGCAGCGTTTCCGACAGGGGGGGAAAAGAGACCCAGTACTTC
d_call: TRBD1; clone_size: -; j_call: TRBJ2-2; v_call: TRBV7-9; cdr3_aa: CASSLDGDRPTGELFF; cdr3_nt: TGTGCCAGCAGCTTAGACGGGGACAGGCCCACCGGGGAGCTGTTTTTT
d_call: TRBD2; clone_size: -; j_call: TRBJ2-3; v_call: TRBV6-6; cdr3_aa: CASSPPVLAGGNTDTQYF; cdr3_nt: TGTGCCAGCAGTCCTCCGGTGTTAGCGGGAGGGAACACAGATACGCAGTATTTT
d_call: -; clone_size: -; j_call: TRBJ2-7; v_call: TRBV28; cdr3_aa: CASSSPGQGSSHEQYF; cdr3_nt: TGTGCCAGCAGTTCCCCAGGGCAGGGGTCGAGCCACGAGCAGTACTTC
d_call: TRBD1; clone_size: -; j_call: TRBJ2-7; v_call: TRBV15; cdr3_aa: CATSRTGTDSYEQYF; cdr3_nt: TGTGCCACCAGCAGAACCGGGACAGACTCCTACGAGCAGTACTTC
d_call: -; clone_size: once; j_call: TRBJ1-2; v_call: TRBV25-1; cdr3_aa: CASSGEDSKINYGYTF; cdr3_nt: TGTGCCAGCAGTGGAGAGGACAGCAAGATAAACTATGGCTACACCTTC
d_call: TRBD2; clone_size: -; j_call: TRBJ2-2; v_call: TRBV5-8; cdr3_aa: CASSSGLAGAWNTGELFF; cdr3_nt: TGTGCCAGCAGCTCGGGACTAGCGGGAGCATGGAACACCGGGGAGCTGTTTTTT
d_call: -; clone_size: -; j_call: TRBJ1-1; v_call: TRBV29-1; cdr3_aa: CSVRLSREFQSDTEAFF; cdr3_nt: TGCAGCGTCCGCTTGTCGCGAGAGTTCCAATCGGACACTGAAGCTTTCTTT
d_call: TRBD1; clone_size: -; j_call: TRBJ1-5; v_call: TRBV19; cdr3_aa: CASSADDRGSNQPQHF; cdr3_nt: TGTGCCAGTAGTGCCGATGACAGGGGTAGCAATCAGCCCCAGCATTTT
d_call: -; clone_size: once; j_call: TRBJ2-1; v_call: TRBV9; cdr3_aa: CASSLNLYNEQFF; cdr3_nt: TGTGCCAGCAGCCTCAATCTATACAATGAGCAGTTCTTC
d_call: TRBD1; clone_size: -; j_call: TRBJ2-7; v_call: TRBV7-6; cdr3_aa: CASSLEQGPYEQYF; cdr3_nt: TGTGCCAGCAGCTTAGAACAGGGGCCCTACGAGCAGTACTTC
d_call: -; clone_size: -; j_call: TRBJ2-2; v_call: TRBV7-3; cdr3_aa: CASSLMRQGDGELFF; cdr3_nt: TGTGCCAGCAGCCTGATGAGGCAGGGCGACGGGGAGCTGTTTTTT
d_call: -; clone_size: -; j_call: TRBJ2-3; v_call: TRBV3-1/TRBV3-2; cdr3_aa: CASSPRSFTDTQYF; cdr3_nt: TGTGCCAGCAGCCCCCGGAGTTTCACAGATACGCAGTATTTT
d_call: TRBD2; clone_size: -; j_call: TRBJ2-3; v_call: TRBV29-1; cdr3_aa: CSVGGRASGSSDTQYF; cdr3_nt: TGCAGCGTTGGGGGGAGGGCTAGCGGCTCCTCAGATACGCAGTATTTT
d_call: TRBD2; clone_size: -; j_call: TRBJ2-1; v_call: TRBV7-3; cdr3_aa: CASSPVGLAGASYNEQFF; cdr3_nt: TGTGCCAGCAGCCCGGTCGGCCTAGCGGGGGCCTCCTACAATGAGCAGTTCTTC